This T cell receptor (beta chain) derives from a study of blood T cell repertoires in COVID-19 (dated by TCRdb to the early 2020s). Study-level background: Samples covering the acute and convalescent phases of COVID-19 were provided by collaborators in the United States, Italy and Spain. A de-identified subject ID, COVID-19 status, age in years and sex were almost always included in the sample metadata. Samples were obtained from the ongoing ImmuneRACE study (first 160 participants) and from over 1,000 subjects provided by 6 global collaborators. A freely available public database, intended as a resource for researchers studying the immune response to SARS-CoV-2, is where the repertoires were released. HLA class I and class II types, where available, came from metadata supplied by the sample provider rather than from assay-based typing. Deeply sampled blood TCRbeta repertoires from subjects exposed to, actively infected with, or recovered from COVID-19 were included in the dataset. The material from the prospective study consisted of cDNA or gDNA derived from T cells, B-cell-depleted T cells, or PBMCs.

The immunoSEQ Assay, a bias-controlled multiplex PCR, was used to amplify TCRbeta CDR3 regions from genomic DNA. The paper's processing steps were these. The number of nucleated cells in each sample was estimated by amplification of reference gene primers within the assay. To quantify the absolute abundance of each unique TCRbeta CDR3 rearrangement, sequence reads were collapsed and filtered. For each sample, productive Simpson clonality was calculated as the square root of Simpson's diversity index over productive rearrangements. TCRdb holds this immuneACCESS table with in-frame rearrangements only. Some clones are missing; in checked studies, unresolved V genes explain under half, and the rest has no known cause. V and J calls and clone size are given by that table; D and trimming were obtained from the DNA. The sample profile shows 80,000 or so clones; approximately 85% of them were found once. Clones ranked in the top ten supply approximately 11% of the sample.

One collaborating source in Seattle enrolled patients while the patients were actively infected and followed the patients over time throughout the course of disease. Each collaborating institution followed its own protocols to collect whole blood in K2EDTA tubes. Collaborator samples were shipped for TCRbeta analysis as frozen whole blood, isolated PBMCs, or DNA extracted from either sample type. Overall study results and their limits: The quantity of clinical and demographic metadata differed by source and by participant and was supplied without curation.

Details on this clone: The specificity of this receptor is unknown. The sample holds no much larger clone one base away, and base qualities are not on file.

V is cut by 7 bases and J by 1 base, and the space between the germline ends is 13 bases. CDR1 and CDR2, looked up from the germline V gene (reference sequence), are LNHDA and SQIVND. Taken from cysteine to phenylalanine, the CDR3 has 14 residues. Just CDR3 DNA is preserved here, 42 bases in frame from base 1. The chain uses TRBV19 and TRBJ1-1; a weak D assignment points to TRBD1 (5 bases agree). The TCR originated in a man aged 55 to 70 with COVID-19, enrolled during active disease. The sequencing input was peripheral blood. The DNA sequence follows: TGTGCCAGTAATACCATAGACAGGAACACTGAAGCTTTCTTT. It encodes CASNTIDRNTEAFF.